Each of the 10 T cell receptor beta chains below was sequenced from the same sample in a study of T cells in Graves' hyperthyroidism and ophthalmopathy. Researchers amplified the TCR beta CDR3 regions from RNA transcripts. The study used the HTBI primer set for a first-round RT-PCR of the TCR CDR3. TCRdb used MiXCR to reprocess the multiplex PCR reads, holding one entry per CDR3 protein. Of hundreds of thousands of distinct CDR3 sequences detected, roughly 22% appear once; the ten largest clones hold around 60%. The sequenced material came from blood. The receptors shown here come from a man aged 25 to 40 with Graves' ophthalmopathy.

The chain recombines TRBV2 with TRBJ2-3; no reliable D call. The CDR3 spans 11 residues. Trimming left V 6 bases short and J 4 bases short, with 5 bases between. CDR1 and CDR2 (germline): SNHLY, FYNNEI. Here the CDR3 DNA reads TGTGCCAGCAGACTTTCAGATACGCAGTATTTT. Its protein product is CASRLSDTQYF.

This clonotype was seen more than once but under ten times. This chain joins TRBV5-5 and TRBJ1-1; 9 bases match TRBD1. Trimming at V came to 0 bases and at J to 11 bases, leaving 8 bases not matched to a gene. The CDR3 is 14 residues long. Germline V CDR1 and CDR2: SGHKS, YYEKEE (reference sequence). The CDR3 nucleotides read TGTGCCAGCAGCTTGGGGTCGGGACAGGGTTTCGCTTTCTTT. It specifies CASSLGSGQGFAFF. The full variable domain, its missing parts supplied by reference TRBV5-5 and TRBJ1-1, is DAGVTQSPTHLIKTRGQQVTLRCSPISGHKSVSWYQQVLGQGPQFIFQYYEKEERGRGNFPDRFSARQFPNYSSELNVNALLLGDSALYLCASSLGSGQGFAFFGQGTRLTVV.

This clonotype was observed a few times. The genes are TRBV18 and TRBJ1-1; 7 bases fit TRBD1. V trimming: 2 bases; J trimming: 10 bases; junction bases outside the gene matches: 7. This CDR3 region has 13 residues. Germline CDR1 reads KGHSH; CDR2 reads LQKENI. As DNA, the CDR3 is TGTGCCAGCTCACCAGATGACAGGGTTGGAGCTTTCTTT. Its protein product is CASSPDDRVGAFF.

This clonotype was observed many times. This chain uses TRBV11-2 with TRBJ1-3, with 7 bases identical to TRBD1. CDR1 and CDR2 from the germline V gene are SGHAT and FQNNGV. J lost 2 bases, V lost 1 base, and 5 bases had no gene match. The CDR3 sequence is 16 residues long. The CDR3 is CASSLVPGTAGNTIYF. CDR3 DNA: TGTGCCAGCAGCTTAGTACCCGGGACAGCTGGAAACACCATATATTTT.

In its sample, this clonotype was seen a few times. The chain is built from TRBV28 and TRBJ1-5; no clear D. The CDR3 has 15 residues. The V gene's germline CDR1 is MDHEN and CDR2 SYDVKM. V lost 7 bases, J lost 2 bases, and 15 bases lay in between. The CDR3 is CASISGGFRNQPQHF. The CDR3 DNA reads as TGTGCCAGCATTTCGGGAGGGTTTCGCAATCAGCCCCAGCATTTT. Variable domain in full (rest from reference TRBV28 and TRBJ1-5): DVKVTQSSRYLVKRTGEKVFLECVQDMDHENMFWYRQDPGLGLRLIYFSYDVKMKEKGDIPEGYSVSREKKERFSLILESASTNQTSMYLCASISGGFRNQPQHFGDGTRLSIL.

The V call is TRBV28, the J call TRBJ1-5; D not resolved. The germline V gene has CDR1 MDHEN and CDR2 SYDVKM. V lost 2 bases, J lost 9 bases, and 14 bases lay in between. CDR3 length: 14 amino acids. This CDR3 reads CASSLRAQVRPQHF. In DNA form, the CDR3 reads TGTGCCAGCAGTTTAAGAGCCCAGGTGAGGCCCCAGCATTTT.

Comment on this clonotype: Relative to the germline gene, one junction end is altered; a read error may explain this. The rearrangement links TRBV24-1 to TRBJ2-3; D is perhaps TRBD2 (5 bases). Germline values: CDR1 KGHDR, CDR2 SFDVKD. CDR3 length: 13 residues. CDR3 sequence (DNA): TGTGCCACCGGTGACTACGGACTTGGGTCGCAGTATTTT. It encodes CATGDYGLGSQYF.

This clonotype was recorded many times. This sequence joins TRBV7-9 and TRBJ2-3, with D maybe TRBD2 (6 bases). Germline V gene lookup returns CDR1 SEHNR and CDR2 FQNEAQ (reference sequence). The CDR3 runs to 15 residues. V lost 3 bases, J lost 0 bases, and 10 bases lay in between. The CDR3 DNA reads TGTGCCAGCAGCTTTCGCGGGACGAGCACAGATACGCAGTATTTT. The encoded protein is CASSFRGTSTDTQYF. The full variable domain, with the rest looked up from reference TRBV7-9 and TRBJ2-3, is DTGVSQNPRHKITKRGQNVTFRCDPISEHNRLYWYRQTLGQGPEFLTYFQNEAQLEKSRLLSDRFSAERPKGSFSTLEIQRTEQGDSAMYLCASSFRGTSTDTQYFGPGTRLTVL.

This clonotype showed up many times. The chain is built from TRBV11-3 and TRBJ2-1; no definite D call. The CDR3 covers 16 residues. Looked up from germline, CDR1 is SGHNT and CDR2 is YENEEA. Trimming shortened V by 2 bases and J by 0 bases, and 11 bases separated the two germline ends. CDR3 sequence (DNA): TGTGCCAGCAGCTTATACAGAGTTAGCTCCTACAATGAGCAGTTCTTC. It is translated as CASSLYRVSSYNEQFF.

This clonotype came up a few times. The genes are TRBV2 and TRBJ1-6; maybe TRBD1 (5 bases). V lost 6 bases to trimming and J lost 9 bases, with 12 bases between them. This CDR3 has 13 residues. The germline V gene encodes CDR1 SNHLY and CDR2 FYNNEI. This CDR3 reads CASSRDPISPLHF. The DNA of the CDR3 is TGTGCCAGCAGCCGGGACCCAATTTCACCCCTCCACTTT.